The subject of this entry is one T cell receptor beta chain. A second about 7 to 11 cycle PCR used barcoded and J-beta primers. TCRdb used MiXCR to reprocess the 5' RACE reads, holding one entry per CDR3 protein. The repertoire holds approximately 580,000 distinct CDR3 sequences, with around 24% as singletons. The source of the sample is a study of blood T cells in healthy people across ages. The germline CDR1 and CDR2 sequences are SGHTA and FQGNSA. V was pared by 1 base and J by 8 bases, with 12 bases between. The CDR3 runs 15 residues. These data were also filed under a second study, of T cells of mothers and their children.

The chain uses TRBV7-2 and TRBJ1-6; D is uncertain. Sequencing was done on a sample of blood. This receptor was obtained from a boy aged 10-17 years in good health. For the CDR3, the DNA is TGTGCCAGCAGCTTAGGGGGAGGTATAGATTCACCCCTCCACTTT. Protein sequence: CASSLGGGIDSPLHF.